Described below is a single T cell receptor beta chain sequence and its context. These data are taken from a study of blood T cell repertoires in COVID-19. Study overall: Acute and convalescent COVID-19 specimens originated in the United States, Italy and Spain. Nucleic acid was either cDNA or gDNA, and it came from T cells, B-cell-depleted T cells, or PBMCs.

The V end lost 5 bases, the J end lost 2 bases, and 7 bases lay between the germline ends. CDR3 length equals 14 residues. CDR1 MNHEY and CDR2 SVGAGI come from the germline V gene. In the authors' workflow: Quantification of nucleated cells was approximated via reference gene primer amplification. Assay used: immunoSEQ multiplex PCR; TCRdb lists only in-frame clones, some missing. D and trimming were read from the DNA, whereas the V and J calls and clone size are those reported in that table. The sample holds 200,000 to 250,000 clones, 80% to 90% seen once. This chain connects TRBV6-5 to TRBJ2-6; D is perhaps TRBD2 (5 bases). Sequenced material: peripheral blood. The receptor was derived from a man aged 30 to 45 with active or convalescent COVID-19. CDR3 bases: TGTGCCAGCAGTCGGGGTGCTGGGGCCAACGTCCTGACTTTC. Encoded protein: CASSRGAGANVLTF.